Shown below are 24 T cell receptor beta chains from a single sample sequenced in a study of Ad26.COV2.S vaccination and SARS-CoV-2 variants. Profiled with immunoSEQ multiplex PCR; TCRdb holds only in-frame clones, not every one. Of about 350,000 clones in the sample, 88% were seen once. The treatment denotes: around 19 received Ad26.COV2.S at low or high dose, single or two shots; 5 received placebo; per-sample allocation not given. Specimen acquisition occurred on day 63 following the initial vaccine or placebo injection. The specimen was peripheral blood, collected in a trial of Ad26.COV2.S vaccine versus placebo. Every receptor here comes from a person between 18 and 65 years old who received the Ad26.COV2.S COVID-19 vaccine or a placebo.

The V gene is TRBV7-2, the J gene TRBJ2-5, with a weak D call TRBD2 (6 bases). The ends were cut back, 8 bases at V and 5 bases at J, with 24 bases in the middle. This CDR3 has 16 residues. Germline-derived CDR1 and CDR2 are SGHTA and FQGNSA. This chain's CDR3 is CASPGFSGGARETQYF. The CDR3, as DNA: TGTGCCAGCCCTGGGTTTAGCGGAGGGGCCAGGGAGACCCAGTACTTC.

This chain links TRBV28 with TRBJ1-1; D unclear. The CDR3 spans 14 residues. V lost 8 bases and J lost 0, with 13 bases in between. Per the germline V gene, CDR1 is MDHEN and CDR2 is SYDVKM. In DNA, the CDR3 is TGTGCCAGCCTTAGCCCAGAGTTGAACACTGAAGCTTTCTTT. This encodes CASLSPELNTEAFF.

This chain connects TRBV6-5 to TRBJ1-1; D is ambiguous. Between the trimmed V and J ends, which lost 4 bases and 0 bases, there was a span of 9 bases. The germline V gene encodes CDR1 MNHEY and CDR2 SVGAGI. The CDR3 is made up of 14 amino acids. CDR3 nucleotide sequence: TGTGCCAGCAGTTTCGGATCTATGAACACTGAAGCTTTCTTT. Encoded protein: CASSFGSMNTEAFF.

The chain's CDR3 is CASSLRVGAMNTGELFF. CDR3 coding DNA: TGTGCCAGCAGCTTAAGGGTAGGGGCTATGAACACCGGGGAGCTGTTTTTT. The chain carries TRBV7-9 and TRBJ2-2; D is perhaps TRBD1 (5 bases). Trimming took off 2 bases at V and 1 base at J, with 14 bases between the two ends. Germline-derived CDR1 and CDR2 are SEHNR and FQNEAQ (reference sequence). This CDR3 region has 17 residues. The variable domain in full, completed from reference TRBV7-9 and TRBJ2-2, reads DTGVSQNPRHKITKRGQNVTFRCDPISEHNRLYWYRQTLGQGPEFLTYFQNEAQLEKSRLLSDRFSAERPKGSFSTLEIQRTEQGDSAMYLCASSLRVGAMNTGELFFGEGSRLTVL.

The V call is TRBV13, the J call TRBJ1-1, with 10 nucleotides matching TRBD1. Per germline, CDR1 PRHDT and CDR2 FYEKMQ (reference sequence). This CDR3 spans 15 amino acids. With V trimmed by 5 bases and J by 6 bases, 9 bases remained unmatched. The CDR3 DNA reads TGTGCCAGCAGCCCTAGGACAGGGGGAAAGGCTGAAGCTTTCTTT. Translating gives CASSPRTGGKAEAFF. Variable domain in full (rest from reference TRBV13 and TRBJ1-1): AAGVIQSPRHLIKEKRETATLKCYPIPRHDTVYWYQQGPGQDPQFLISFYEKMQSDKGSIPDRFSAQQFSDYHSELNMSSLELGDSALYFCASSPRTGGKAEAFFGQGTRLTVV.

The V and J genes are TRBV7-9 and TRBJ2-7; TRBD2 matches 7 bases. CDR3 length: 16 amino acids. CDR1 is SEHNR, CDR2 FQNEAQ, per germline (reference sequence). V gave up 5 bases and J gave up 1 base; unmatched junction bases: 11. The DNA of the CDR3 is TGTGCCAGCAGCCTCCCCCTAGCGGAAGTTTCCTACGAGCAGTACTTC. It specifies CASSLPLAEVSYEQYF.

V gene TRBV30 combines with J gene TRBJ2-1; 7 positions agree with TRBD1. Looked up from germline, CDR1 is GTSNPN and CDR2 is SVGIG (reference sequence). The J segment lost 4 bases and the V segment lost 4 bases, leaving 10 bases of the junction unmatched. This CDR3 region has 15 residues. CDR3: CAWTTLGGIYNEQFF. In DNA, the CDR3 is TGTGCCTGGACTACTCTAGGGGGCATTTACAATGAGCAGTTCTTC.

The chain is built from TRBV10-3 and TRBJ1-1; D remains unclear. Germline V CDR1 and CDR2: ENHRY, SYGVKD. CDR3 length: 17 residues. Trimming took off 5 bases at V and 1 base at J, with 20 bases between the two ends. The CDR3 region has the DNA TGTGCCATCAGTCATGGAGGTACCCCCCTTGAGAACACTGAAGCTTTCTTT. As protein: CAISHGGTPLENTEAFF.

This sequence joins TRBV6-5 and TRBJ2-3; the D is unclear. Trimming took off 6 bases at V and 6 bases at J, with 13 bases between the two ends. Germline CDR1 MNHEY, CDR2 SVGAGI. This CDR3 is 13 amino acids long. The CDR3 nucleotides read TGTGCCAGCAGCTCCTGGGTCGGGGATACGCAGTATTTT. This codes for CASSSWVGDTQYF.

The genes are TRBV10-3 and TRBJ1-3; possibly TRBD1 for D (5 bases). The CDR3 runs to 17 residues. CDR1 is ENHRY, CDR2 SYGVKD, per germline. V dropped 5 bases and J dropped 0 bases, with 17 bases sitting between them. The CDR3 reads CAISPSTGWASGNTIYF. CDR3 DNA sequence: TGTGCCATCAGTCCTTCTACAGGTTGGGCCTCTGGAAACACCATATATTTT.

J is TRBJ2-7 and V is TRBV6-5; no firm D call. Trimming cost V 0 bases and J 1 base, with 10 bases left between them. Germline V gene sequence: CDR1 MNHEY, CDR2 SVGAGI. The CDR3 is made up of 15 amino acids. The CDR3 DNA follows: TGTGCCAGCAGTTACTCAGTACAGACATCCTACGAGCAGTACTTC. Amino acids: CASSYSVQTSYEQYF.

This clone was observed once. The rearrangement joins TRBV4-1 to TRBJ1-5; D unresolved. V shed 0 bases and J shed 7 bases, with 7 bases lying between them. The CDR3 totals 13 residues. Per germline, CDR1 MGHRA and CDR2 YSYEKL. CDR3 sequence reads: CASSQERWQPQHF. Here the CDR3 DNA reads TGCGCCAGCAGCCAAGAAAGGTGGCAGCCCCAGCATTTT.

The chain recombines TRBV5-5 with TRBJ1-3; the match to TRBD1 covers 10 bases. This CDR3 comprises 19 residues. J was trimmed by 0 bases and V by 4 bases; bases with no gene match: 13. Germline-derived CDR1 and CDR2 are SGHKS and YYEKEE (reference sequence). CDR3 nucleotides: TGTGCCAGCAGCCCTATGGGACAGGGGTTCAGTCCCTCTGGAAACACCATATATTTT. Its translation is CASSPMGQGFSPSGNTIYF.

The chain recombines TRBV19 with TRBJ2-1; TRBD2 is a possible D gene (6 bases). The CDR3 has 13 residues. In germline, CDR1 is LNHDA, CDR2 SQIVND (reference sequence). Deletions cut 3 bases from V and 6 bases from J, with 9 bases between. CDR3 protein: CASSIRLVNEQFF. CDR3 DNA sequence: TGTGCCAGTAGTATCAGACTAGTCAATGAGCAGTTCTTC.

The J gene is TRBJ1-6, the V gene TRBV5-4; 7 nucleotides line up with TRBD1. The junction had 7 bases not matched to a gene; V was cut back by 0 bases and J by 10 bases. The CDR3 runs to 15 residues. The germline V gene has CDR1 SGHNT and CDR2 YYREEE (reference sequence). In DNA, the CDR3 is TGTGCCAGCAGCTTGGACAGGGGCGGAGGCTCACCCCTCCACTTT. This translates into CASSLDRGGGSPLHF.

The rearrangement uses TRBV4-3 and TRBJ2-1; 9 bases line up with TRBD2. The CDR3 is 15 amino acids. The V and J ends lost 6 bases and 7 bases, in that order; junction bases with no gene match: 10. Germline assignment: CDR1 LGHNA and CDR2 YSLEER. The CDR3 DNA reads TGCGCCAGCAGTCCCCTAGCGGGGCTCCTGAATGAGCAGTTCTTC. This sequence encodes CASSPLAGLLNEQFF.

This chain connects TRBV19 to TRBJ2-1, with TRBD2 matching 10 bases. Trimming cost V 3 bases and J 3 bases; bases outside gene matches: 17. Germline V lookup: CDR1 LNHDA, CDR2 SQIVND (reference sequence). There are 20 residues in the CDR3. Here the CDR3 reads CASSISPAGGPPHVYNEQFF. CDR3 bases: TGTGCCAGTAGTATCAGCCCAGCGGGAGGGCCTCCCCACGTCTACAATGAGCAGTTCTTC. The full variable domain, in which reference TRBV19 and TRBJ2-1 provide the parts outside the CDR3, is DGGITQSPKYLFRKEGQNVTLSCEQNLNHDAMYWYRQDPGQGLRLIYYSQIVNDFQKGDIAEGYSVSREKKESFPLTVTSAQKNPTAFYLCASSISPAGGPPHVYNEQFFGPGTRLTVL.

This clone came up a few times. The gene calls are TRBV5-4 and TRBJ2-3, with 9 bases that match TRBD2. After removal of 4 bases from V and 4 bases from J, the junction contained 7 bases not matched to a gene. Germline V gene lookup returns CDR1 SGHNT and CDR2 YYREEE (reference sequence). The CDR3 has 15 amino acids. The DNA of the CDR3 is TGTGCCAGCAGCCCCCCGGGACTAGCTTCAGATACGCAGTATTTT. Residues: CASSPPGLASDTQYF.

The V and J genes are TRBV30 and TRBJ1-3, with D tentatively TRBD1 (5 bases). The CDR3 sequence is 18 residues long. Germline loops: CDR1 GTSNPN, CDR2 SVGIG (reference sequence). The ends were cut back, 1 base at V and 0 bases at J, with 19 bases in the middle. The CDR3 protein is CAWSGPPPGFSSGNTIYF. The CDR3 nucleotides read TGTGCCTGGAGTGGCCCTCCCCCAGGGTTTAGCTCTGGAAACACCATATATTTT.

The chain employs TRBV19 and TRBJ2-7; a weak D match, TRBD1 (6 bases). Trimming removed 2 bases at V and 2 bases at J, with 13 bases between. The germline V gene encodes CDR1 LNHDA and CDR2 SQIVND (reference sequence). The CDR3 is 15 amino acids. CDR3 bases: TGTGCCAGTAGTATATCGACAGGTACCCCCTACGAGCAGTACTTC. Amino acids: CASSISTGTPYEQYF.

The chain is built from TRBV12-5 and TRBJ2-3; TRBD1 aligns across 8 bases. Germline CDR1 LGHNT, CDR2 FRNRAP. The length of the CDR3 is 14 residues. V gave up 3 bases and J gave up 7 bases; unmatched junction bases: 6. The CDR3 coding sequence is TGTGCTAGTGGTTTAGGTCAGGGGGCGAATACGCAGTATTTT. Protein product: CASGLGQGANTQYF.

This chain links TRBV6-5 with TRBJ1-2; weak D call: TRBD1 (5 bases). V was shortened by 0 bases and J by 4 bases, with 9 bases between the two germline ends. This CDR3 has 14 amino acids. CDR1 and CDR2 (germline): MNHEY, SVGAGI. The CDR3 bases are TGTGCCAGCAGTTACTCGGGAAGGGGCTATGGCTACACCTTC. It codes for CASSYSGRGYGYTF.

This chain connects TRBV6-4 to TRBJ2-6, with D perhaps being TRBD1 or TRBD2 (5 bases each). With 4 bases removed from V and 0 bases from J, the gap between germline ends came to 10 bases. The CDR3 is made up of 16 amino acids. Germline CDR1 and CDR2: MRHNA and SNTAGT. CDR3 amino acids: CASSGAGTSGANVLTF. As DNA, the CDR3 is TGTGCCAGCAGTGGGGCAGGGACCTCTGGGGCCAACGTCCTGACTTTC.

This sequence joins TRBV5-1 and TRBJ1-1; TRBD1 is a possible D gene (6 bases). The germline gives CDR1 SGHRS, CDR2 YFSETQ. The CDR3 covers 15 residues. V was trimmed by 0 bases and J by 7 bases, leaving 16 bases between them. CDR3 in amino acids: CASSLESREGGEAFF. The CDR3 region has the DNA TGCGCCAGCAGCTTGGAATCTAGGGAGGGGGGTGAAGCTTTCTTT.